This entry lists 12 T cell receptor beta chains sequenced from one sample in a study of molecular identifiers for immune sequencing clone quantification (dated by TCRdb to between 2018 and 2020). Library preparation used PCR. The sample was run on an Illumina HiSeq 4000. The public reads were quality trimmed at Q25 with fastp and then assembled into clones with MiXCR by TCRdb, keeping productive beta chains. Rows matching on CDR3 protein sequence are summarized as one entry with the most common DNA and genes. A total of approximately 500,000 distinct CDR3 sequences appear in this sample, roughly a fifth of them only once. The ten largest clones capture about 0.78% of the sample. The sequenced sample was naive CD8+ T cells from blood, with Jurkat cell RNA spiked in. Explained via the paper, the cell subset or site label denotes: FACS-sorted CD8+CD4-CCR7+CD45RA+ naive T cells. The origin of the receptors is a human donor in good health. Some libraries in this study had Jurkat cell RNA spiked in.

In this sample, this clonotype turned up many times. The chain combines TRBV28 with TRBJ2-1; no firm D call. Trimming stripped 6 bases from V and 10 bases from J, with 16 bases between. In germline, CDR1 is MDHEN, CDR2 SYDVKM. The CDR3 consists of 13 residues. This chain's CDR3 is CASRGPLNQEQFF. The CDR3 DNA is TGTGCCAGCAGGGGCCCCCTCAACCAAGAGCAGTTCTTC.

This clonotype was seen a handful of times. This chain joins TRBV11-3 and TRBJ2-2, with D perhaps matching TRBD2 (6 bases). The CDR3 is 13 amino acids. Trimming pared 6 bases from V and 5 bases from J, leaving 10 bases between. Germline lookup yields CDR1 SGHNT and CDR2 YENEEA. The CDR3 reads CASRFGGTGELFF. CDR3 DNA: TGTGCCAGCAGATTTGGGGGGACCGGGGAGCTGTTTTTT. Full variable domain (remainder filled in from reference TRBV11-3 and TRBJ2-2): EAGVVQSPRYKIIEKKQPVAFWCNPISGHNTLYWYLQNLGQGPELLIRYENEEAVDDSQLPKDRFSAERLKGVDSTLKIQPAELGDSAVYLCASRFGGTGELFFGEGSRLTVL.

A few counts support this clonotype. The chain employs TRBV27 and TRBJ2-7; D uncertain. The V gene's germline CDR1 is MNHEY and CDR2 SMNVEV (reference sequence). Trimming left V 2 bases short and J 2 bases short, with 13 bases between. The CDR3 runs to 15 residues. CDR3 sequence (DNA): TGTGCCAGCAGTTTAGGTCCCGGGCCTACCTACGAGCAGTACTTC. Translation gives CASSLGPGPTYEQYF.

This clonotype was picked up many times. The chain joins TRBV7-9 to TRBJ1-1, with 7 bases matching TRBD1. Looked up from germline, CDR1 is SEHNR and CDR2 is FQNEAQ (reference sequence). There are 13 residues in the CDR3. V trimming: 9 bases; J trimming: 6 bases; junction bases outside the gene matches: 10. In DNA form, the CDR3 reads TGTGCCAGTGAGGGACAGCCCAGTGCTGAAGCTTTCTTT. It translates to CASEGQPSAEAFF.

This clonotype was seen more than once but under ten times. The rearrangement links TRBV7-9 to TRBJ2-3; no clear D gene. The germline V and J ends were trimmed by 6 bases and 1 base, with 17 bases remaining between them. Germline CDR1 and CDR2: SEHNR and FQNEAQ (reference sequence). CDR3 size: 16 residues. CDR3 residues: CASSSRVVLGTDTQYF. In DNA, the CDR3 is TGTGCCAGCAGTTCTCGGGTAGTTTTGGGCACAGATACGCAGTATTTT.

This clonotype was seen many times. The V and J genes are TRBV28 and TRBJ2-7; no reliable D call. Germline CDR1 and CDR2: MDHEN and SYDVKM. Trimming removed 2 bases at V and 7 bases at J, with 9 bases between. This CDR3 contains 12 residues. The DNA of the CDR3 is TGTGCCAGCAGTTTAGCGTCCCCGGAGCAGTACTTC. It codes for CASSLASPEQYF.

Turning to this clonotype: This could be a read error, since a much larger clone is one nucleotide away. CDR3: CASSSTGGFRPQHF. As DNA, the CDR3 is TGTGCCAGCAGTTCCACAGGGGGATTTCGGCCCCAGCATTTT. This chain connects TRBV12-3 or TRBV12-4 to TRBJ1-5; TRBD1 agrees at 8 bases. Trimming removed 4 bases from V and 9 bases from J; junction bases left unmatched: 8. This CDR3 spans 14 amino acids.

The gene calls are TRBV7-9 and TRBJ2-2; D is uncertain. Trimming took 1 base from V and 2 from J, leaving 8 bases between them. The length of the CDR3 is 15 residues. From germline, CDR1 is SEHNR and CDR2 FQNEAQ (reference sequence). The CDR3 region is CASSLGHLNTGELFF. CDR3 nucleotides: TGTGCCAGCAGCTTAGGTCACTTAAACACCGGGGAGCTGTTTTTT.

This clonotype was picked up many times. The chain combines TRBV19 with TRBJ2-7; 8 nucleotides match TRBD1. Trimming took 5 bases from V and 0 from J; bases not matched to a gene: 9. Germline V gene lookup returns CDR1 LNHDA and CDR2 SQIVND (reference sequence). The CDR3 spans 16 residues. The CDR3 protein is CASSPRSGTGSYEQYF. DNA of the CDR3: TGTGCCAGTAGTCCTAGGTCCGGGACAGGCTCCTACGAGCAGTACTTC. Complete variable domain (other parts from reference TRBV19 and TRBJ2-7): DGGITQSPKYLFRKEGQNVTLSCEQNLNHDAMYWYRQDPGQGLRLIYYSQIVNDFQKGDIAEGYSVSREKKESFPLTVTSAQKNPTAFYLCASSPRSGTGSYEQYFGPGTRLTVT.

CDR3 DNA: TGTGCCAGCAGTGAATCAGGGATGGGTTCACCCCTCCACTTT. It yields the protein CASSESGMGSPLHF. The chain couples TRBV2 to TRBJ1-6; a weak D match, TRBD1 (5 bases). Trimming took 2 bases from V and 9 from J, leaving 11 bases between them. The germline CDR1 and CDR2 sequences are SNHLY and FYNNEI. CDR3 length equals 14 residues.

This clonotype came up many times. The V gene is TRBV27, the J gene TRBJ2-5; D is undetermined. Trimming shortened V by 6 bases and J by 4 bases, and 9 bases separated the two germline ends. Germline-derived CDR1 and CDR2 are MNHEY and SMNVEV (reference sequence). The CDR3 length is 12 residues. This chain's CDR3 is CASSLSGETQYF. DNA for the CDR3: TGTGCCAGCAGCTTGTCCGGAGAGACCCAGTACTTC.

To note about this clonotype: A much bigger clone sits one base away, suggesting this may be a read error. This sequence joins TRBV9 and TRBJ1-2, with unresolved D. The CDR3 consists of 14 residues. In germline, CDR1 is SGDLS, CDR2 YYNGEE. The CDR3 nucleotides read TGTGCCAGCGGCGTAGATGTGGCTAACTATGGCTACACCTTC. Its protein is CASGVDVANYGYTF.